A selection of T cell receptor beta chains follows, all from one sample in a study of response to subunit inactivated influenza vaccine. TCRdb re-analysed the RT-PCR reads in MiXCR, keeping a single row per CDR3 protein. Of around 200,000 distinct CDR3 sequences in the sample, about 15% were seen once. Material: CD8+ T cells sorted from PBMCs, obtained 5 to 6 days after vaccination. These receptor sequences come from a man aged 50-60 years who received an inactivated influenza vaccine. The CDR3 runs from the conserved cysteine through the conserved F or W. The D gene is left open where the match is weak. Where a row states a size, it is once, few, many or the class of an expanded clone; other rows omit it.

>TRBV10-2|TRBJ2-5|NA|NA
CASRDGGRETQYF
TGCGCCAGCAGGGATGGGGGGCGAGAGACCCAGTACTTC
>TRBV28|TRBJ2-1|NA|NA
CASSLDTQGTARFGFNEQFF
TGTGCCAGCAGTTTAGACACCCAGGGGACCGCAAGATTTGGTTTCAATGAGCAGTTCTTC
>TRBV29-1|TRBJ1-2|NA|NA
CSVQTEHGYTF
TGCAGCGTGCAGACCGAACATGGCTACACCTTC
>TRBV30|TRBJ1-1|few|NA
CAWSVGGTEAFF
TGTGCCTGGAGTGTAGGTGGGACTGAAGCTTTCTTT
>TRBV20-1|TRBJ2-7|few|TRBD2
CSASRSGTQGGQYF
TGCAGTGCTAGTCGTAGCGGGACCCAGGGAGGGCAGTACTTC
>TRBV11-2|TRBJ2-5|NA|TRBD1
CASSWSYSGTGERTQYF
TGTGCCAGCAGCTGGAGTTATTCCGGGACAGGGGAGCGGACCCAGTACTTC
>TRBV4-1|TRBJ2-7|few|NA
CASSQVQGYEQYF
TGCGCCAGCAGCCAAGTACAGGGATACGAGCAGTACTTC
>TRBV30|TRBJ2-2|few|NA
CACPGFEGGNTGELFF
TGTGCCTGTCCCGGGTTCGAGGGGGGGAACACCGGGGAGCTGTTTTTT
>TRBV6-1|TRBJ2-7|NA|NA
CASDDGGPAEQYF
TGTGCCAGCGATGACGGGGGGCCCGCCGAGCAGTACTTC
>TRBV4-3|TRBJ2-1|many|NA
CASSQDTQGIGEQFF
TGCGCCAGCAGCCAAGATACCCAGGGGATAGGTGAGCAGTTCTTC
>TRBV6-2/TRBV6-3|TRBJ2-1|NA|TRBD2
CASRPTGGRNEQFF
TGTGCCAGCAGACCTACGGGAGGTCGCAATGAGCAGTTCTTC